Listed below are T cell receptor beta chains from one sample, sequenced in a study of graft-versus-host responses after intestinal transplantation. The protocol was immunoSEQ multiplex PCR, while the TCRdb copy is restricted to in-frame clones and leaves out a portion. The sample lists approximately 33,000 clones, roughly 80% occurring once. Antigens of these TCRs are unknown. The sample consisted of unstimulated CD8+ T cells sorted from spleen or lymph node cells, taken before intestinal transplant. The origin of the receptors is a human donor who received an intestinal transplant. The CDR3 runs from the conserved cysteine through the conserved F or W. D genes are given only for firm matches. Size is stated for part of the rows, as once, few or many counts, or as a class when the clone is expanded.

-,TRBJ2-3,-,TRBV6-6,CASSYPFSVADTQYF,TGTGCCAGCAGTTACCCGTTCTCGGTCGCAGATACGCAGTATTTT
-,TRBJ2-1,-,TRBV4-2,CASSQRLPNEQFF,TGTGCCAGCAGCCAGAGACTACCGAATGAGCAGTTCTTC
-,TRBJ1-2,TRBD1,TRBV6-1,CASGTVYGYTF,TGTGCCAGCGGGACAGTCTATGGCTACACCTTC
-,TRBJ2-7,TRBD1,TRBV28,CASSLGQGPYEQYF,TGTGCCAGCAGTTTGGGACAGGGGCCCTACGAGCAGTACTTC
-,TRBJ1-5,-,TRBV15,CATCVGGNSNQPQHF,TGTGCCACCTGCGTGGGGGGGAATAGCAATCAGCCCCAGCATTTT
once,TRBJ2-7,-,TRBV5-1,CASSLIGGTGSYEQYF,TGCGCCAGCAGCTTGATAGGGGGAACAGGGTCCTACGAGCAGTACTTC
-,TRBJ2-2,-,TRBV9,CASSVARGDTGELFF,TGTGCCAGCAGCGTAGCCAGGGGGGACACCGGGGAGCTGTTTTTT
-,TRBJ2-2,TRBD1,TRBV9,CASSGGTGNTGELFF,TGTGCCAGCAGCGGGGGGACAGGGAACACCGGGGAGCTGTTTTTT
once,TRBJ2-2,-,TRBV5-1,CASSLDALGTGELFF,TGCGCCAGCAGCTTGGATGCACTCGGCACCGGGGAGCTGTTTTTT
-,TRBJ2-3,-,TRBV7-9,CASSLVAGESDTQYF,TGTGCCAGCAGCTTAGTCGCAGGGGAGTCAGATACGCAGTATTTT
-,TRBJ2-1,TRBD2,TRBV6-1,CASSGGTRLNNEQFF,TGTGCCAGCAGTGGAGGGACTAGGTTGAACAATGAGCAGTTCTTC
-,TRBJ2-1,TRBD2,TRBV9,CASSVGGPLAGTYNEQFF,TGTGCCAGCAGCGTAGGAGGCCCTTTAGCGGGAACATACAATGAGCAGTTCTTC
-,TRBJ2-7,TRBD2,TRBV27,CASSLGTRPRYEQYF,TGTGCCAGCAGTCTAGGGACTAGACCGCGGTACGAGCAGTACTTC
few,TRBJ2-5,-,TRBV7-3,CASSRTQQETQYF,TGTGCCAGCAGCCGAACACAGCAAGAGACCCAGTACTTC
-,TRBJ1-2,TRBD1,TRBV28,CASSLTTGQSNYGYTF,TGTGCCAGCAGCCTAACGACAGGGCAGTCTAACTATGGCTACACCTTC
-,TRBJ2-5,TRBD2,TRBV4-2,CASSHTSGGQETQYF,TGTGCCAGCAGCCATACTTCGGGGGGGCAAGAGACCCAGTACTTC
-,TRBJ1-1,TRBD1,TRBV27,CASSPFFSGTANTEAFF,TGTGCCAGCAGTCCCTTTTTTTCCGGGACAGCGAACACTGAAGCTTTCTTT
-,TRBJ2-7,TRBD1,TRBV7-9,CASSLAQTGASYEQYF,TGTGCCAGCAGCTTAGCGCAGACAGGGGCGTCCTACGAGCAGTACTTC
-,TRBJ1-1,-,TRBV11-2,CASSLGTYRVEEAFF,TGTGCCAGCAGCTTAGGGACATACAGGGTAGAAGAAGCTTTCTTT
once,TRBJ1-2,TRBD1,TRBV25-1,CASSPGQGNGYTF,TGTGCCAGCAGCCCGGGACAGGGGAATGGCTACACCTTC
-,TRBJ1-2,-,TRBV11-2,CASSFKGTGFGYGYTF,TGTGCCAGCAGCTTTAAGGGTACAGGGTTTGGCTATGGCTACACCTTC
-,TRBJ2-7,-,TRBV5-8,CASSLYQTSSPYEQYF,TGTGCCAGCAGCTTGTACCAGACTAGTTCCCCCTACGAGCAGTACTTC
-,TRBJ2-1,TRBD2,TRBV28,CASSLTSGDEQFF,TGTGCCAGCAGCCTGACTAGCGGCGATGAGCAGTTCTTC
once,TRBJ2-3,-,TRBV7-6,CASSFLGGWTDTQYF,TGTGCCAGCAGCTTTTTGGGGGGTTGGACAGATACGCAGTATTTT
-,TRBJ1-2,TRBD1,TRBV7-9,CASSSGGTATYGYTF,TGTGCCAGCAGCTCCGGCGGGACAGCCACATATGGCTACACCTTC
-,TRBJ2-7,TRBD2,TRBV7-9,CASSLGRGKSYEQYF,TGTGCCAGCAGCTTGGGGAGGGGAAAATCCTACGAGCAGTACTTC
-,TRBJ2-2,-,TRBV11-3,CASSFRGPGELFF,TGTGCCAGCAGCTTTAGGGGTCCCGGGGAGCTGTTTTTT
-,TRBJ1-1,TRBD1,TRBV7-9,CASSLRQGVDTEAFF,TGTGCCAGCAGCTTACGACAGGGTGTTGACACTGAAGCTTTCTTT
-,TRBJ2-1,-,TRBV2,CASSARGRYNEQFF,TGTGCCAGCAGTGCCCGAGGGAGATACAATGAGCAGTTCTTC
-,TRBJ2-7,TRBD1,TRBV11-2,CASSLRDSPLAPRPYEQYF,TGTGCCAGCAGCCTCAGGGACAGCCCTTTAGCGCCTAGACCCTACGAGCAGTACTTC
few,TRBJ2-7,-,TRBV10-3,CAISGEGRNEQYF,TGTGCCATCAGTGGAGAGGGCCGCAACGAGCAGTACTTC
once,TRBJ2-1,TRBD2,TRBV4-1,CASSQTGGTYNEQFF,TGCGCCAGCAGTCAAACCGGGGGGACCTACAATGAGCAGTTCTTC
few,TRBJ2-7,TRBD1,TRBV9,CASSEGTGRFYEQYF,TGTGCCAGCAGCGAGGGGACAGGAAGATTTTACGAGCAGTACTTC
-,TRBJ2-7,TRBD1,TRBV11-3,CASSQGLGTGPSYEQYF,TGTGCCAGCAGCCAAGGTTTGGGGACAGGGCCCTCTTACGAGCAGTACTTC
-,TRBJ1-4,TRBD1,TRBV2,CASSEGDRTNEKLFF,TGTGCCAGCAGTGAGGGGGACAGAACCAATGAAAAACTGTTTTTT
-,TRBJ2-5,TRBD2,TRBV27,CASRPNPGLAIRETQYF,TGTGCCAGCAGGCCCAATCCGGGACTAGCTATTCGGGAGACCCAGTACTTC
-,TRBJ2-1,TRBD2,TRBV6-4,CASSDSGGGYNEQFF,TGTGCCAGCAGTGACTCCGGGGGGGGTTACAATGAGCAGTTCTTC
-,TRBJ1-1,TRBD1,TRBV27,CASSLSSRGPEAFF,TGTGCCAGCAGTTTATCGTCCAGGGGGCCTGAAGCTTTCTTT
few,TRBJ2-1,TRBD2,TRBV10-2,CASSGTSGESYNEQFF,TGCGCCAGCAGTGGGACTAGCGGAGAGTCCTACAATGAGCAGTTCTTC
-,TRBJ2-1,-,TRBV5-1,CASSLIREPYNEQFF,TGCGCCAGCAGCTTGATTCGGGAGCCCTACAATGAGCAGTTCTTC
-,TRBJ2-7,TRBD2,TRBV2,CASSEDSSGSYYEQYF,TGTGCCAGCAGCGAAGACAGCAGCGGGAGCTATTACGAGCAGTACTTC
-,TRBJ2-6,TRBD1,TRBV7-9,CASRSPGQGRTGANVLTF,TGTGCCAGCAGGTCGCCGGGACAGGGGCGGACTGGGGCCAACGTCCTGACTTTC
-,TRBJ1-2,-,TRBV6-5,CASSYGNYGYTF,TGTGCCAGCAGTTACGGCAACTATGGCTACACCTTC
-,TRBJ2-7,TRBD1,TRBV5-1,CASRIGTGTYEQYF,TGCGCCAGCCGGATCGGGACAGGGACCTACGAGCAGTACTTC
-,TRBJ2-7,TRBD1,TRBV5-5,CASNTGGDYEQYF,TGTGCCAGCAACACAGGGGGCGACTACGAGCAGTACTTC
-,TRBJ1-5,TRBD1,TRBV27,CASSMGTGGNQPQHF,TGTGCCAGCAGTATGGGAACAGGGGGCAATCAGCCCCAGCATTTT
-,TRBJ1-1,-,TRBV27,CASSLSQGDSWDTEAFF,TGTGCCAGCAGTTTATCGCAGGGCGATAGTTGGGACACTGAAGCTTTCTTT
-,TRBJ2-7,-,TRBV5-1,CASSSPHISYEQYF,TGCGCCAGCAGCTCACCCCACATTTCCTACGAGCAGTACTTC
-,TRBJ2-1,-,TRBV2,CASSPLNNEQFF,TGTGCCAGCAGTCCACTTAACAATGAGCAGTTCTTC
-,TRBJ2-3,TRBD1,TRBV19,CASKGQGASDTQYF,TGTGCCAGCAAGGGACAGGGGGCATCAGATACGCAGTATTTT
-,TRBJ2-1,TRBD2,TRBV7-9,CASSHLRGREYSYNEQFF,TGTGCCAGCAGCCATCTAAGAGGGAGGGAATACTCCTACAATGAGCAGTTCTTC
-,TRBJ2-3,TRBD1,TRBV28,CASSPRTGTDTQYF,TGTGCCAGCAGTCCTCGGACAGGAACAGATACGCAGTATTTT
-,TRBJ1-6,TRBD1,TRBV19,CASSTPGQDNSPLHF,TGTGCCAGTAGTACACCGGGACAGGATAATTCACCCCTCCACTTT